This TCR beta chain came from a study of technical replicates of blood from several donors. V was pared by 3 bases and J by 5 bases, with 5 bases between. In germline, CDR1 is DFQATT, CDR2 SNEGSKA (reference sequence). CDR3 length: 11 amino acids. Clones were sequenced by immunoSEQ multiplex PCR, and TCRdb holds only the in-frame ones, with some missing. Of about 83,000 clones detected, around 94% appear once; the ten largest clones hold roughly 0.23%. The gene calls are TRBV20-1 and TRBJ1-5; D is undetermined. This TCR was sampled from a human donor in good health. The specimen was T cells isolated from PBMCs. The CDR3 spells CSASPDQPQHF. Written as DNA, the CDR3 is TGCAGTGCTAGCCCAGATCAGCCCCAGCATTTT.